Shown below are 18 T cell receptor beta chains from a single sample sequenced in a study of T cells in Graves' hyperthyroidism and ophthalmopathy. Amplified TCR beta CDR3 regions derived from RNA transcripts. RT-PCR in the first round (using the HTBI primer set) targeted the TCR CDR3. TCRdb re-derived calls from the multiplex PCR reads in MiXCR, one entry per CDR3 protein. The sample lists 500,000 or so distinct CDR3 sequences, roughly 15% occurring once. Sample: blood. The receptors originated from a woman under 30 with Graves' ophthalmopathy.

This clonotype occurred a few times. The chain joins TRBV30 to TRBJ2-7; D may be TRBD1 (8 bases). Germline-derived CDR1 and CDR2 are GTSNPN and SVGIG (reference sequence). The CDR3 sequence is 13 residues long. Trimming left V 6 bases short and J 3 bases short, with 15 bases between. CDR3: CACTGGGYYEQYF. CDR3 DNA sequence: TGTGCCTGTACAGGGGGGGGGTACTACGAGCAGTACTTC.

This clonotype was counted many times. The V and J genes are TRBV7-3 and TRBJ2-6; D remains ambiguous. Looked up from germline, CDR1 is SGHTA and CDR2 is FQGTGA. V lost 3 bases and J lost 1, with 10 bases in between. The CDR3 sequence is 16 residues long. CDR3 amino acids: CASSFAGPSGANVLTF. The DNA of the CDR3 is TGTGCCAGCAGCTTTGCCGGTCCTTCTGGGGCCAACGTCCTGACTTTC.

V is TRBV5-7 and J is TRBJ2-3; 8 bases agree with TRBD2. TRBV5-7 is recorded as an ORF, its role being uncertain. V lost 4 bases and J lost 3; bases outside the gene matches: 16. CDR3 size: 18 residues. The CDR3 DNA sequence: TGTGCCAGCAGCCCCGAGCGGCGGGAGGCCCGCGGAACAGATACGCAGTATTTT. Its protein product is CASSPERREARGTDTQYF.

This sequence joins TRBV28 and TRBJ2-5; tentative D call: TRBD1 (6 bases). CDR3 length: 14 amino acids. Trimming removed 5 bases from V and 3 bases from J, with 13 bases in between. CDR1 is MDHEN and CDR2 is SYDVKM in the germline V gene. The CDR3 region has the DNA TGTGCCAGCAGTGGGGGCCGTCGTGAAGAGACCCAGTACTTC. Translated: CASSGGRREETQYF.

This rearrangement joins TRBV9 to TRBJ2-3, with 8 bases matching TRBD2. Trimming removed 3 bases from V and 4 bases from J; junction bases left unmatched: 10. The CDR3 contains 16 residues. Germline V gives CDR1 SGDLS, CDR2 YYNGEE. Here the CDR3 reads CASSARRAGGADTQYF. The CDR3 region has the DNA TGTGCCAGCAGCGCCCGCCGGGCGGGGGGCGCAGATACGCAGTATTTT.

The V gene is TRBV20-1, the J gene TRBJ1-2; unclear D gene. CDR3 size: 12 residues. Germline assignment: CDR1 DFQATT and CDR2 SNEGSKA (reference sequence). V was trimmed by 3 bases and J by 0 bases, leaving 5 bases between them. This CDR3 is CSARATNYGYTF. For the CDR3, the DNA is TGCAGTGCTAGGGCAACTAACTATGGCTACACCTTC.

This clonotype appeared many times. V gene TRBV3-1 combines with J gene TRBJ2-7; 8 bases line up with TRBD1. Germline V CDR1 and CDR2: LGHDT, YNNKEL (reference sequence). The ends lost 0 bases at V and 5 bases at J; junction bases unmatched: 6. This CDR3 is 15 amino acids long. The CDR3 sequence is CASSQEGNRGNEQYF. DNA for the CDR3: TGTGCCAGCAGCCAAGAGGGGAACAGGGGGAACGAGCAGTACTTC.

This clonotype came up many times. The genes are TRBV30 and TRBJ2-1; TRBD2 agrees at 10 bases. Germline assignment: CDR1 GTSNPN and CDR2 SVGIG (reference sequence). The junction had 4 bases not matched to a gene; V was cut back by 2 bases and J by 3 bases. CDR3 size: 15 residues. CDR3 region: CAWSPTSGVYNEQFF. The CDR3 DNA reads TGTGCCTGGAGTCCCACTAGCGGGGTCTACAATGAGCAGTTCTTC.

V usage is TRBV25-1 and J usage is TRBJ2-7; a weak D match, TRBD1 (5 bases). The CDR3 totals 15 residues. V was cut by 5 bases and J by 4 bases, with 18 bases left in between. The V gene's germline CDR1 is MGHDK and CDR2 SYGVNS. In DNA form, the CDR3 reads TGTGCCAGCAGTTCGAAGGTTCAGGGTATGTACGAGCAGTACTTC. It codes for CASSSKVQGMYEQYF.

As for this clonotype: This sequence may be a read error, since a much larger clone differs from it by one base. This rearrangement joins TRBV6-1 to TRBJ1-4; TRBD1 might be the D (5 bases). The CDR3 is 14 residues long. Trimming removed 7 bases from V and 8 bases from J, with 17 bases in between. Germline V gene lookup returns CDR1 MNHNS and CDR2 SASEGT. CDR3 nucleotide sequence: TGTGCCAGCACCACGGGACTGTCGGGAGAAAAACTGTTTTTT. Translated, it gives CASTTGLSGEKLFF.

This clonotype was detected many times. CDR3 sequence: CASSPSGRYNEQFF. The CDR3 nucleotides read TGTGCCAGCAGCCCTAGCGGGAGGTACAATGAGCAGTTCTTC. The genes are TRBV7-2 and TRBJ2-1, with TRBD2 identical over 11 bases. J lost 4 bases, V lost 5 bases, and 1 base had no gene match. There are 14 residues in the CDR3. Germline lookup yields CDR1 SGHTA and CDR2 FQGNSA.

About this clonotype itself: The junction does not match germline at one end; this may be a read error. The chain recombines TRBV10-3 with TRBJ1-2, with TRBD1 identical over 7 bases. There are 14 residues in the CDR3. Germline V gene sequence: CDR1 ENHRY, CDR2 SYGVKD. The CDR3, as DNA: TGTGCCGTCAGTGTTGGCAGGGGGAACTATGGCTACACCTTC. Amino acid sequence: CAVSVGRGNYGYTF.

The chain has TRBV5-8 and TRBJ1-1, with D unclear. This CDR3 region has 18 residues. V lost 1 base, J lost 4 bases, and 23 bases lay in between. Looked up from germline, CDR1 is SGHTS and CDR2 is YDEGEE. CDR3 region: CASSLRREAPWLGTEAFF. The CDR3 DNA follows: TGTGCCAGCAGCTTGAGGAGGGAGGCCCCGTGGTTGGGCACTGAAGCTTTCTTT. The complete variable domain, with remaining parts taken from reference TRBV5-8 and TRBJ1-1, reads EAGVTQSPTHLIKTRGQQATLRCSPISGHTSVYWYQQALGLGLQFLLWYDEGEERNRGNFPPRFSGRQFPNYSSELNVNALELEDSALYLCASSLRREAPWLGTEAFFGQGTRLTVV.

This clonotype was observed at least ten times. The J gene is TRBJ2-7, the V gene TRBV7-8; D not resolved. The V end was cut by 5 bases, the J end by 7 bases, with 15 bases between. Germline CDR1 is SGHVS and CDR2 is FQNEAQ. The CDR3 spans 13 residues. The CDR3 is CASSPVEKWEQYF. CDR3 sequence (DNA): TGTGCCAGCAGCCCGGTTGAGAAGTGGGAGCAGTACTTC.

The V call is TRBV5-1, the J call TRBJ2-7; D is perhaps TRBD1 (5 bases). V shed 1 base and J shed 6 bases, with 17 bases lying between them. Germline CDR1 and CDR2: SGHRS and YFSETQ. The CDR3 has 15 amino acids. DNA for the CDR3: TGCGCCAGCAGCTTGAAGATCGCAGGGCTGAGCGAGCAGTACTTC. Translation gives CASSLKIAGLSEQYF.

In this sample, this clonotype turned up many times. The genes are TRBV6-2 or TRBV6-3 and TRBJ1-1; D gene uncertain. Germline lookup yields CDR1 MNHEY and CDR2 SVGEGT. Trimming took 6 bases from V and 6 from J, leaving 11 bases between them. This CDR3 contains 12 residues. CDR3 sequence: CASSDPRAEAFF. In nucleotides, the CDR3 is TGTGCCAGCAGCGATCCTAGGGCTGAAGCTTTCTTT.

This clonotype was seen at least ten times. The chain employs TRBV28 and TRBJ1-4; TRBD1 might be the D (5 bases). This CDR3 spans 15 amino acids. The germline V gene has CDR1 MDHEN and CDR2 SYDVKM. Trimming removed 7 bases from V and 0 bases from J, with 12 bases in between. CDR3 region: CASIATGATNEKLFF. In DNA, the CDR3 is TGTGCCAGCATCGCCACAGGCGCAACTAATGAAAAACTGTTTTTT.

This chain connects TRBV27 to TRBJ1-6; TRBD1 matches 8 bases. V lost 5 bases to trimming and J lost 7 bases; unmatched junction nucleotides: 4. The CDR3 length is 14 residues. The V gene's germline CDR1 is MNHEY and CDR2 SMNVEV (reference sequence). CDR3 region: CASSIDRGNSPLHF. CDR3 sequence (DNA): TGTGCCAGCAGTATCGACAGGGGAAATTCACCCCTCCACTTT.